This paragraph reports one T cell receptor beta chain. The data belong to a study of blood T cell repertoires in COVID-19. Study context: Donors in the United States, Italy and Spain gave samples during acute or convalescent COVID-19. Sample material is recorded as cDNA or gDNA derived from T cells, B-cell-depleted T cells, or PBMCs.

Germline CDR1 reads SGHVS; CDR2 reads FQNEAQ. The V gene lost 5 bases and the J gene lost 2 bases, with 10 bases spanning the gap. There are 13 residues in the CDR3. Authors' data handling: Amplified reference gene primers provided the basis for estimating nucleated cell counts. This table comes from immunoSEQ multiplex PCR, and its TCRdb copy is limited to in-frame clones, with some not included. V, J and clone size are taken as reported in that table, and D and trimming were inferred from the DNA itself. The sample lists tens of thousands of clones, around 80% occurring once. V gene TRBV7-8 combines with J gene TRBJ2-7; a weak D match, TRBD2 (6 bases). The TCR sequence derives from a woman at least 80 years old with active or convalescent COVID-19. The sample comprised peripheral blood. For the CDR3, the DNA is TGTGCCAGCAGCGCTAGCGCCACCTACGAGCAGTACTTC. It encodes CASSASATYEQYF.